Each of the 8 T cell receptor beta chains below was sequenced from the same sample in a study of CD8+CD57+ T cells in acquired aplastic anemia. The template used for profiling TCR beta VDJ and CDR3 was genomic DNA. TCRdb re-analysed the reads in MiXCR, keeping a single row per CDR3 protein. The sample shows roughly 300,000 distinct CDR3 sequences, 56% of them seen only once. Sequencing used sorted CD4+, CD8+, or CD8+CD57+ T cells (not recorded which) from PBMCs. The receptors stem from a human donor with severe aplastic anemia or a healthy control (not recorded which).

As for this clonotype: In this CDR3 the conserved last residue, phenylalanine or tryptophan, is missing, so a read error is likely. The chain has TRBV20-1 and TRBJ1-1, with D hard to call. This CDR3 has 13 residues. The germline V gene has CDR1 DFQATT and CDR2 SNEGSKA (reference sequence). Trimming took off 7 bases at V and 6 bases at J, with 18 bases between the two ends. DNA for the CDR3: TGCAGTGTCTTTCGCGACGGTTCCCCTGAAGCTTTCCTT. It is translated as CSVFRDGSPEAFL.

The chain joins TRBV9 to TRBJ1-2; no clear D gene. Trimming removed 4 bases from V and 4 bases from J, with 8 bases in between. CDR3 length: 12 residues. CDR1 and CDR2 (germline): SGDLS, YYNGEE. DNA of the CDR3: TGTGCCAGCAGCTCGCGGGCCTATGGCTACACCTTC. This translates into CASSSRAYGYTF.

This chain's CDR3 is CASSLGQSGSRYEQYF. In DNA form, the CDR3 reads TGTGCCAGCAGCTTGGGCCAAAGCGGGAGTAGGTACGAGCAGTACTTC. The chain joins TRBV7-2 to TRBJ2-7; 8 bases match TRBD2. The CDR3 is made up of 16 amino acids. Germline V gives CDR1 SGHTA, CDR2 FQGNSA. The V gene end was trimmed by 3 bases and the J gene end by 4 bases; junction bases not matched to a gene: 11.

Notes on this clonotype: A read error may be the cause here, since a much bigger clone is one base away. This sequence joins TRBV10-3 and TRBJ1-2; 9 nucleotides line up with TRBD1. V was pared by 10 bases and J by 0 bases, with 15 bases of the junction left unmatched. Germline V gene data show CDR1 as ENHRY and CDR2 as SYGVKD. The CDR3 contains 17 residues. The CDR3 region is CASGMGQGYLANYGYTF. Written as DNA, the CDR3 is TGTGCCAGCGGGATGGGACAGGGATACTTAGCTAACTATGGCTACACCTTC.

The chain uses TRBV24-1 and TRBJ2-3; 14 bases line up with TRBD2. J was trimmed by 4 bases and V by 5 bases; bases with no gene match: 13. The germline CDR1 and CDR2 sequences are KGHDR and SFDVKD. The CDR3 loop spans 19 amino acids. This CDR3 is CATSAHGLAGGTAADTQYF. The CDR3 nucleotides are TGTGCCACCAGTGCCCACGGACTAGCGGGGGGAACCGCCGCAGATACGCAGTATTTT.

The rearrangement joins TRBV9 to TRBJ2-5; the D gene is possibly TRBD1 (7 bases). V dropped 0 bases and J dropped 5 bases, with 11 bases sitting between them. CDR1 and CDR2 (germline): SGDLS, YYNGEE. The CDR3 extends over 14 amino acids. This CDR3 reads CASSVEGAGETQYF. The CDR3 DNA reads as TGTGCCAGCAGCGTAGAGGGGGCGGGGGAGACCCAGTACTTC.

This clonotype was seen repeatedly, ten times or more. V and J are TRBV30 and TRBJ1-5; TRBD1 aligns across 11 bases. After removal of 5 bases from V and 5 bases from J, the junction contained 2 bases not matched to a gene. In germline, CDR1 is GTSNPN, CDR2 SVGIG (reference sequence). This CDR3 contains 13 residues. The CDR3 protein is CAWGTGGDQPQHF. The CDR3, as DNA: TGTGCCTGGGGGACAGGGGGTGATCAGCCCCAGCATTTT. Combining the CDR3 with reference TRBV30 and TRBJ1-5 gives the whole variable domain SQTIHQWPATLVQPVGSPLSLECTVEGTSNPNLYWYRQAAGRGLQLLFYSVGIGQISSEVPQNLSASRPQDRQFILSSKKLLLSDSGFYLCAWGTGGDQPQHFGDGTRLSIL.

The chain combines TRBV7-2 with TRBJ1-5, with 9 bases that match TRBD1. V trimming: 5 bases; J trimming: 7 bases; junction bases outside the gene matches: 12. The germline V gene has CDR1 SGHTA and CDR2 FQGNSA. This CDR3 is built from 16 residues. The DNA of the CDR3 is TGTGCCAGCAGCCTCTCGACAGGGACAGGGTTACAGCCCCAGCATTTT. As protein: CASSLSTGTGLQPQHF.